The T cell receptor beta chain described here comes from a study of shared clonotypes between healthy human individuals. At the level of the study: CD4 naive cells filled three plates per donor, CD4 memory three, CD8 naive two and CD8 memory one.

Sequencing used immunoSEQ multiplex PCR; TCRdb keeps in-frame clones, though not all of them. The sample comprises hundreds of thousands of clones, roughly 92% of which are singletons, and 24% rests with the top ten. The CDR3 has 12 amino acids. Germline V gene lookup returns CDR1 GTSNPN and CDR2 SVGIG (reference sequence). Trimming removed 2 bases from V and 7 bases from J, with 9 bases in between. About this clone: Its cognate antigen is unknown.

Findings of the study overall: Few donors limited the genetic and exposure-history diversity represented.

In the naive CD8 group, cells lacked CD45RO and were positively selected for CCR7, so terminally differentiated effector memory CD45RA+ cells were left out. Each donor was a Caucasian adult residing in Nashville, Tennessee. The chain uses TRBV30 and TRBJ2-1; D gene uncertain. Sequencing used naive CD8+ T cells sorted from blood. This receptor was taken from a man aged 30 to 39 in good health. Here the CDR3 DNA reads TGTGCCTGGAGTACAGAAGGGAATGAGCAGTTCTTC. Translating gives CAWSTEGNEQFF.